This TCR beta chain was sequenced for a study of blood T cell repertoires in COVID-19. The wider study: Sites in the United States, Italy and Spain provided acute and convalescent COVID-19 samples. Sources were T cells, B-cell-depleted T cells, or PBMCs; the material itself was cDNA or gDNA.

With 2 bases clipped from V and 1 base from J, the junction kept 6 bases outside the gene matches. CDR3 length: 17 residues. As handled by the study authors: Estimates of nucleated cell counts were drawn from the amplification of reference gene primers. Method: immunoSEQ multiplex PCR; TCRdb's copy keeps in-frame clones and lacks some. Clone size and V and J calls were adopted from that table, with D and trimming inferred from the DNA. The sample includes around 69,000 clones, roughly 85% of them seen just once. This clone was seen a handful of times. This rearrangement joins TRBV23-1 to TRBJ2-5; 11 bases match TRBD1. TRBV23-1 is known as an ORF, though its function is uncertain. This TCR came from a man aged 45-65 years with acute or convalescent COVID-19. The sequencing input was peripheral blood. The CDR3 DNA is TGCGCCAGCAGTCAAACGGGACAGGGGGTCCCCCAAGAGACCCAGTACTTC. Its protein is CASSQTGQGVPQETQYF.